These 9 T cell receptor beta chains originate from one sample sequenced in a study of T cell repertoires in cytomegalovirus infection. One entry per CDR3 protein results from TCRdb running MiXCR on the reads. This sample yields more than 350,000 distinct CDR3 sequences, of which roughly 31% are seen a single time; roughly 13% belongs to the top ten. The sample consisted of PBMCs. The receptor source for this set is a human donor in good health (CMV status not recorded). Some clones in this sample may be carry-over from other donors' samples.

This chain's CDR3 is CASSIGRGGLNEQFF. CDR3 sequence (DNA): TGTGCCAGTAGTATCGGTCGGGGGGGCCTCAATGAGCAGTTCTTC. The J gene is TRBJ2-1, the V gene TRBV19; 8 bases agree with TRBD2. CDR1 is LNHDA and CDR2 is SQIVND in the germline V gene (reference sequence). The CDR3 consists of 15 residues. Trimming at V came to 3 bases and at J to 6 bases, leaving 7 bases not matched to a gene.

This clonotype was seen only a few times. This chain uses TRBV10-2 with TRBJ2-2; 7 bases match TRBD1. The CDR3 length is 18 residues. Germline CDR1 WSHSY, CDR2 SAAADI. Trimming removed 3 bases from V and 2 bases from J; junction bases left unmatched: 12. In DNA form, the CDR3 reads TGCGCCAGCAGTGAATTTTTTATCAGGGGGATAAACACCGGGGAGCTGTTTTTT. It encodes CASSEFFIRGINTGELFF.

The rearrangement joins TRBV11-3 to TRBJ1-4; 8 bases match TRBD1. The germline CDR1 and CDR2 sequences are SGHNT and YENEEA. CDR3 size: 15 residues. The trim removed 3 bases at V and 4 bases at J, leaving 4 bases unmatched. The CDR3 sequence is CASSLGTGGNEKLFF. As DNA, the CDR3 is TGTGCCAGCAGCTTGGGGACAGGCGGTAATGAAAAACTGTTTTTT.

As for this clonotype: This likely comes from a read error, as the CDR3 has no conserved phenylalanine or tryptophan at its end. V usage is TRBV7-2 and J usage is TRBJ2-2, with a weak D call TRBD2 (5 bases). Trimming removed 0 bases from V and 1 base from J, with 9 bases in between. Per the germline V gene, CDR1 is SGHTA and CDR2 is FQGNSA. The CDR3 has 16 amino acids. For the CDR3, the DNA is TGTGCCAGCAGCTTAGCGCTCGGGGTGAACACCGGGGAGCTGTTTTTG. Its protein is CASSLALGVNTGELFL.

The rearrangement uses TRBV27 and TRBJ2-2; D is possibly TRBD1 (6 bases). The germline V gene encodes CDR1 MNHEY and CDR2 SMNVEV (reference sequence). The CDR3 runs to 14 residues. V was shortened by 5 bases and J by 4 bases, with 11 bases between the two germline ends. The CDR3 spells CASSPEGGTGELFF. In nucleotides, the CDR3 is TGTGCCAGCAGTCCTGAAGGGGGCACCGGGGAGCTGTTTTTT.

This clonotype was seen more than once but under ten times. V and J are TRBV6-5 and TRBJ1-2, with no clear D. Germline V gives CDR1 MNHEY, CDR2 SVGAGI. The CDR3 extends over 13 amino acids. The germline V and J ends were trimmed by 5 bases and 4 bases, with 11 bases remaining between them. Here the CDR3 DNA reads TGTGCCAGCAGTCCTGACGGAATCTATGGCTACACCTTC. Protein: CASSPDGIYGYTF.

This clonotype was observed a handful of times. V gene TRBV5-4 combines with J gene TRBJ2-3, with D possibly being TRBD1 (6 bases). The CDR3 contains 15 residues. V lost 0 bases to trimming and J lost 5 bases, with 13 bases between them. Germline V CDR1 and CDR2: SGHNT, YYREEE (reference sequence). The CDR3 loop is CASSLAETGQDTQYF. For the CDR3, the DNA is TGTGCCAGCAGCTTGGCCGAAACAGGGCAAGATACGCAGTATTTT.

CDR3 DNA sequence: TGTGCCAGCAGTTTAGCCGTGACAGGGGAGCCTGGCTACACCTTC. Its translation: CASSLAVTGEPGYTF. This chain connects TRBV12-3 or TRBV12-4 to TRBJ1-2; TRBD1 aligns across 8 bases. Trimming at V came to 0 bases and at J to 7 bases, leaving 7 bases not matched to a gene. CDR3 length: 15 residues.

A note on this clonotype: The CDR3 carries no conserved terminal phenylalanine or tryptophan, so it likely arises from a read error. The chain has TRBV7-7 and TRBJ2-1; possibly TRBD1 or TRBD2 for D (5 bases each). Germline values: CDR1 SSHAT, CDR2 FNYEAQ (reference sequence). CDR3 size: 13 residues. The V end lost 3 bases, the J end lost 7 bases, and 10 bases lay between the germline ends. For the CDR3, the DNA is TGTGCCAGCAGCTTGGGGGAATTGAATGAGCAGTTCTTA. Translation gives CASSLGELNEQFL.